This T cell receptor beta chain is drawn from a study of cytomegalovirus exposure and HLA in healthy donors. CDR1 and CDR2 (germline): MNHNS, SASEGT. The CDR3 is 14 amino acids. The ends were cut back, 1 base at V and 1 base at J, with 7 bases in the middle. Sequencing used immunoSEQ multiplex PCR; TCRdb keeps in-frame clones, though not all of them. The sample has under 100,000 clones; about 95% are singletons. The sequence was collected from a woman under 30 in good health and CMV-seronegative. The sample taken for sequencing was PBMCs. The chain carries TRBV6-1 and TRBJ1-2; a weak D match, TRBD1 (5 bases). The CDR3 here is CASSEGGGNYGYTF. The CDR3 region has the DNA TGTGCCAGCAGTGAAGGGGGCGGTAACTATGGCTACACCTTC.